This T cell receptor beta chain is drawn from a study of T cells in Graves' hyperthyroidism and ophthalmopathy. General observations from the study: The model's output predicted ophthalmopathy at a median of around 7 months prior to onset. Blood shared most expanded thyroid clonotypes above 0.001.

As regards this clonotype: The antigen is undetermined.

What was amplified from RNA transcripts were TCR beta CDR3 regions. The primer set for the first-round RT-PCR of the TCR CDR3 was HTBI. TCRdb fed the multiplex PCR reads into MiXCR, producing one record per CDR3 protein. The table lists more than 500,000 distinct CDR3 sequences, around 45% of them singletons. Uncontrolled infection, other autoimmune disease, pregnancy or lactation disqualified patients from enrolment. This TCR was recovered from an adult woman with Graves' disease, either hyperthyroidism or ophthalmopathy (not recorded which). Sequencing used peripheral blood or thyroid tissue (not recorded which).

Here the CDR3 reads CASSGQGVRNTIYF. For the CDR3, the DNA is TGTGCCAGCAGTGGACAGGGAGTAAGAAACACCATATATTTT. This sequence joins TRBV2 and TRBJ1-3; TRBD1 aligns across 7 bases. The CDR3 loop spans 14 amino acids. CDR1 is SNHLY, CDR2 FYNNEI, per germline. V lost 4 bases, J lost 5 bases, and 5 bases stayed unmatched.